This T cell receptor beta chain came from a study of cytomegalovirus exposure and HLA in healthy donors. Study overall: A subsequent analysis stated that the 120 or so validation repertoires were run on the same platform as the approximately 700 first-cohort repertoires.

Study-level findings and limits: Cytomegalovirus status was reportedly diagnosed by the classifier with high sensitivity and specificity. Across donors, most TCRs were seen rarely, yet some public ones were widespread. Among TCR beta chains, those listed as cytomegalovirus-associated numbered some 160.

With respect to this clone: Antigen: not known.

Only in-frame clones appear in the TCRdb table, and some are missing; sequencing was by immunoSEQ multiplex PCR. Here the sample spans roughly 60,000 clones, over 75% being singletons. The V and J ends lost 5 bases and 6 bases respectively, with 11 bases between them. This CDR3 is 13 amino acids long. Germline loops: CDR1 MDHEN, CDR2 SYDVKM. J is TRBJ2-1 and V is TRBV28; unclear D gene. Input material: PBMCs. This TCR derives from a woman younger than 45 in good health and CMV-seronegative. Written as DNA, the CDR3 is TGTGCCAGCAGTGAACCAGGAATCAATGAGCAGTTCTTC. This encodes CASSEPGINEQFF.